This section outlines one T cell receptor (beta chain) sequence together with its context. V lost 0 bases to trimming and J lost 5 bases, with 9 bases between them. The CDR3 has 13 residues. The germline V gene has CDR1 SGHRS and CDR2 YFSETQ. The sample belongs to a study of T cell changes during pregnancy in multiple sclerosis. Sequenced by immunoSEQ multiplex PCR; TCRdb stores in-frame clones only, minus some. The sample holds 70,000 to 95,000 clones, about 94% seen once. The gene calls are TRBV5-1 and TRBJ2-7, with no clear D. This TCR derives from a female donor in good health, enrolled as a control in a pregnancy study. Sequenced material: peripheral blood, taken after pregnancy. Here the CDR3 DNA reads TGCGCCAGCAGCTTGGGACAAAAGGACGAGCAGTACTTC. It specifies CASSLGQKDEQYF.